This TCR beta chain was identified during a study of T cell responses to AZD1222 COVID-19 vaccine. This CDR3 region has 16 residues. From germline, CDR1 is SGDLS and CDR2 YYNGEE. The trim removed 4 bases at V and 4 bases at J, leaving 9 bases unmatched. Libraries were prepared by immunoSEQ multiplex PCR; TCRdb keeps only in-frame clonotypes and omits some of them. The sample contains about 130,000 clones, 88% of which appear only once. Of note for this clone: Its matching antigen is unknown.

Findings and caveats of the study: The study found vaccine-associated CD4 TCRs spanning spike, dominant at 160-218 and 743-854. The breadth and depth of Spike-specific TCRs increased once two AZD1222 doses had been given. AZD1222 recipients seropositive at baseline numbered only 6 or 7. Donors were chiefly white British, with a greater number of females, and clonal diversity was perhaps underestimated.

Sequences were derived from peripheral blood, sampled on day 0 of AZD1222 vaccination. The V and J genes are TRBV9 and TRBJ1-2; 11 bases are shared with TRBD1. This receptor was obtained from an adult in good health. In DNA form, the CDR3 reads TGTGCCAGCAGCCTAAGAGGTGGGACAGGGGGCTATGGCTACACCTTC. It specifies CASSLRGGTGGYGYTF.